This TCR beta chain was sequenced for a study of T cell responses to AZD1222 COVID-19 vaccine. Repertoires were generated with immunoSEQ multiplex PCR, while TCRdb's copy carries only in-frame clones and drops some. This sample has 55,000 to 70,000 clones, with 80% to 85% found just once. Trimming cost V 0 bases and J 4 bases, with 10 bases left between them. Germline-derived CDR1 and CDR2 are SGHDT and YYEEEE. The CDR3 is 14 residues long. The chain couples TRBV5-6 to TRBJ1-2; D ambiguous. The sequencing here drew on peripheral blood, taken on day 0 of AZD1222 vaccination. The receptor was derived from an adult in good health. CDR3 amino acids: CASSLDLGFYGYTF. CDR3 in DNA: TGTGCCAGCAGCTTGGACCTCGGGTTCTATGGCTACACCTTC.